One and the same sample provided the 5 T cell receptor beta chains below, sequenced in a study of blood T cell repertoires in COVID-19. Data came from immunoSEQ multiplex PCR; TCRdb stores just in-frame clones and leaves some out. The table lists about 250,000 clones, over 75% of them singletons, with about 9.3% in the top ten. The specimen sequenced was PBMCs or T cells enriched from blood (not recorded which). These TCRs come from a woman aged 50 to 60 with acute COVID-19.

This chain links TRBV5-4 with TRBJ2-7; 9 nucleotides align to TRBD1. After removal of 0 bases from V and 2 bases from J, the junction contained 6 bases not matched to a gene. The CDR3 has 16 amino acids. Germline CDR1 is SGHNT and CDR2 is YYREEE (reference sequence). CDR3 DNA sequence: TGTGCCAGCAGCTTGGCCGGAGGGACAGGGACCTACGAGCAGTACTTC. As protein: CASSLAGGTGTYEQYF.

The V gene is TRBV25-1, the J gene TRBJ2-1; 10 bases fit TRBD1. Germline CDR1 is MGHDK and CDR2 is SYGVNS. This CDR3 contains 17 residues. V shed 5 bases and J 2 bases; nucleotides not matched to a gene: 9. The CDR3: CASSPMGGTGAYNEQFF. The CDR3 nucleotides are TGTGCCAGCAGTCCCATGGGGGGGACAGGGGCCTACAATGAGCAGTTCTTC.

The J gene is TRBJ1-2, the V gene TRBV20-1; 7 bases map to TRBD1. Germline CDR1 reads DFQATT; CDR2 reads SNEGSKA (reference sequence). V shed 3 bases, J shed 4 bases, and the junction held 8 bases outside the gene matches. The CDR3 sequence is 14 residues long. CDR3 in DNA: TGCAGTGCTAGTGTTTCGGGACAGAGCTATGGCTACACCTTC. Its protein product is CSASVSGQSYGYTF.

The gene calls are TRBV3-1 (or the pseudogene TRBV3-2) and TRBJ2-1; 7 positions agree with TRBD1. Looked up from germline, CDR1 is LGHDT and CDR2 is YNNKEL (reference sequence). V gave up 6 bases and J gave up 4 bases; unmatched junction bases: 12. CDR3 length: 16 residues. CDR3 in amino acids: CASSYQGQAQYNEQFF. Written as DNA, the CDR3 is TGTGCCAGCAGTTACCAAGGACAGGCTCAATACAATGAGCAGTTCTTC.

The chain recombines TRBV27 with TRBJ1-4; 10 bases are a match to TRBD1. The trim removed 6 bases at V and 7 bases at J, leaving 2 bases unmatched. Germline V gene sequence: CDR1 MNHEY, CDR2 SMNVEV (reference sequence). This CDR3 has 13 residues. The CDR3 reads CASRGTGVEKLFF. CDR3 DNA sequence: TGTGCCAGCAGAGGGACAGGGGTTGAAAAACTGTTTTTT.